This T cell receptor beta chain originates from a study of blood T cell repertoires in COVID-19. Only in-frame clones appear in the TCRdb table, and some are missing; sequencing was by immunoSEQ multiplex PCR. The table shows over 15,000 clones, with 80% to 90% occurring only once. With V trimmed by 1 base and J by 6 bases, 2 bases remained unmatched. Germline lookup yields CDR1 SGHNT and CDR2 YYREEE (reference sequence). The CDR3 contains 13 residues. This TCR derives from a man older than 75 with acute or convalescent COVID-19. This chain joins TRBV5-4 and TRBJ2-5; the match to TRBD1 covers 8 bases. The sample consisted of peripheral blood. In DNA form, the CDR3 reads TGTGCCAGCAGCTTGACAGGGGGAAAGACCCAGTACTTC. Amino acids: CASSLTGGKTQYF. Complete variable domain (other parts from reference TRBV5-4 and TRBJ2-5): ETGVTQSPTHLIKTRGQQVTLRCSSQSGHNTVSWYQQALGQGPQFIFQYYREEENGRGNFPPRFSGLQFPNYSSELNVNALELDDSALYLCASSLTGGKTQYFGPGTRLLVL.